This TCR beta chain is from a study of T cells in Graves' hyperthyroidism and ophthalmopathy. This clonotype has at least ten counts. Predating any ophthalmopathy symptoms, the blood sample was taken at first hyperthyroidism diagnosis. Trimming shortened V by 1 base and J by 7 bases, and 8 bases separated the two germline ends. The CDR3 has 13 amino acids. The investigators amplified TCR beta CDR3 regions from RNA transcripts. The TCR CDR3 first-round RT-PCR relied on the HTBI primer set. MiXCR was run by TCRdb on the multiplex PCR reads, yielding one entry per CDR3 protein. In the table there are about 360,000 distinct CDR3 sequences, about 14% of which are singletons.

The sequenced sample consisted of blood. The rearrangement uses TRBV12-3 or TRBV12-4 and TRBJ1-5; D gene ambiguous. The sequence was obtained from a young man with Graves' hyperthyroidism that later progressed to Graves' ophthalmopathy. The CDR3 loop is CASSLGDGQPQHF. CDR3 coding DNA: TGTGCCAGCAGTTTAGGGGATGGCCAGCCCCAGCATTTT.